This TCR beta chain was sequenced in a study of cytomegalovirus exposure and HLA in healthy donors listed by TCRdb under 2017. As for the study more broadly: According to an earlier analysis of several hundred of the donors, 150 million to 200 million T cells yielded 95 million to 140 million unique TCR beta sequences and approximately 300 Gb of sequence data. Across roughly 420 genotyped donors of the cohort, an average of approximately 200,000 unique TCR beta nucleotide sequences per donor were sequenced, and approximately 17% of those sequences were non-productive. A later genetic analysis took genome-wide SNP genotypes for about three fifths of the 666 donors and used that subset as a discovery cohort. The study was designed to test whether signatures of past pathogen exposure could be identified by cataloging public T cell receptors. Using immunosequencing, the study profiled T cell repertoires from about 610 subjects and related those repertoires to cytomegalovirus serostatus. Donor age, sex, ethnicity and CMV serostatus were collected together with the repertoire data. All discovery cohort repertoires had been generated on a single sequencing platform. To predict cytomegalovirus infection status, the study combined high-throughput TCR immunosequencing, statistical association of individual TCRs with disease status, and machine learning. In the later analysis, no new phenotypic data were used to find candidate immune exposures; instead, reliance was placed on TCR beta sequences and their occurrence across donors. A later analysis re-examined previously published TCR beta repertoires from 610 or so donors and added high-resolution HLA genotyping to investigate patterns of TCR occurrence. Roughly five DR-DQ haplotypes were treated as single units for association and clustering because of strong linkage in the cohort. HLA typing included class I and class II loci at four-digit resolution. Typing coverage differed by locus: A, B, C, DRB1 and DQB1 were typed in about 620-640 donors, DQA1 in about 500, DPA1 in some 610, and DPB1 in around 490. In an earlier analysis of 500 to 650 of the donors, high-throughput TCR beta sequencing was used to judge whether each TCR beta V gene segment behaved as functional or pseudogenic. Along with the roughly 700-subject first cohort, a separate validation cohort of more than 90 different subjects was used. An early release covering roughly 640 HLA-typed donors comprised about 320 gigabases of sequencing data and around 86 million unique TCR sequences. Of the roughly 390 genotyped donors, 80% to 90% were placed in the genetic ancestry cluster associated with self-reported Caucasian donors.

As regards this clone: What this receptor recognizes is not known. Base qualities are not provided; no much larger clone lies one nucleotide away.

The germline V gene sets CDR1 to SGHAT and CDR2 to FQNNGV. The CDR3 starts with the cysteine, ends with the phenylalanine, and has 15 residues. The DNA shown is the 45-base CDR3, in frame from base 1. Here V drops 5 bases and J drops 5 bases, and the junction holds 4 bases not matched to any gene. General findings and caveats noted by the study authors: In a later analysis, HLA-associated TCR beta chains were found to be more clonally expanded and to have lower generation probabilities than equally common non-associated chains. Linkage disequilibrium might explain the correlated functional status among segregating V segments, but an unknown experimental factor could not be excluded. A total of fewer than 200 TCR beta chains were listed by the study as associated with cytomegalovirus. Only TCR beta chains were sequenced in this cohort, and the absence of alpha or paired-chain data limited detectable features. Most TCR sequences were observed very rarely across donors, whereas some public TCRs were present in many individuals. In a later analysis, the rate of TCR association differed among HLA loci, with DRB1 alleles having the most associated TCRs and HLA-C alleles having the fewest. In a later analysis, several top co-occurrence clusters were reported to appear linked to parvovirus B19, influenza, CMV and Epstein-Barr virus. When HLA alleles, especially DR and DQ, strongly co-occurred, attributing TCR associations to individual alleles was difficult. According to a later genetic analysis, donors in an Asian-associated ancestry cluster had fewer N-insertions in productive TCRs than the approximately 650-donor mean. In a later genetic analysis, a missense DCLRE1C variant was associated with V-gene and J-gene trimming of TCR beta chains, and the association was replicated in an independent cohort. Because HLA typing was unavailable for some donors at each locus, only the typed subset was used in association tests. It was suggested by the authors that the approach could potentially be generalized to other disease states and immunological phenotypes. The classifier was reported to diagnose cytomegalovirus status with high specificity and sensitivity in both the original and validation cohorts. According to a later analysis, most CMV-associated TCR beta chains appeared to be HLA-restricted, and the HLA associations seemed to be driven largely by CMV exposure. A cluster of highly shared sequence variants was judged likely to be a technical artifact of the sequencing pipeline. Because the 87-base-pair reads could not distinguish some IMGT-functional V segments, including TRBV6-2 and TRBV6-3, those segments were excluded. In vitro tests confirmed that a few of the cytomegalovirus-associated TCR beta chains recognize cytomegalovirus antigens. The earlier analysis of 587 of the donors excluded some 16 rarely observed V segments, including chromosome 9 orphons, because counts were too low. In an earlier analysis of 587 of the donors, most TCR beta V segments were observed in productive rearrangements about 87% or about 30% of the time, broadly matching IMGT annotations. The only immune exposure information available for the cohort was CMV serostatus. In a later analysis, 16,951 TCR beta sequences were associated with specific HLA alleles at a false discovery rate of 0.05. A further reported finding was that TCR beta sequences accurately predicted the HLA-A and HLA-B alleles for most subjects in the first cohort. Presence/absence analyses assumed roughly uniform sequencing depth across donors, an assumption that may not hold.

The cohort was made up of hundreds of healthy bone marrow donors. Cohort members were all nominally healthy when sampled, although unrecorded immune exposures were likely present. The donor tested CMV seronegative, placing the donor among the 350 or so seronegative members of the cohort. Each donor provided a peripheral blood sample, and peripheral blood mononuclear cells were used for TCR beta sequencing. Genomic DNA was extracted from the blood cell samples with the Qiagen DNeasy Blood Extraction Kit. The library was generated by the immunoSEQ multiplex PCR assay. For the multiplex PCR, a mixture combining 60 forward primers for TCR Vbeta segments and 13 reverse primers for TCR Jbeta segments was used. Amplification of the CDR3 region of rearranged TCR beta genes was performed with a multiplex PCR assay on genomic DNA. The Illumina HiSeq System was used to sequence the amplified TCR beta libraries as 87-base-pair reads. In the original analysis: Across the roughly 670 repertoires, a later analysis counted 75 million to 90 million unique TCR beta chains, around 11 million of which were shared by at least two donors. A nearest-neighbor algorithm error-corrected the raw reads and collapsed the reads into unique sequences, merging closely related sequences to remove PCR and sequencing errors. V, D and J gene segments were assigned by aligning CDR3 sequences to IMGT reference sequences. For a sequence to be retained, at least a six-nucleotide match to both a V gene segment and a J gene segment was required. A rearrangement counted as productive if the CDR3 had no stop codons and remained in frame with V and J, and every other rearrangement counted as non-productive. CDR3 was defined according to IMGT convention as the region running from the second conserved V-encoded cysteine to the conserved J-encoded phenylalanine. Sequences without an unambiguous match to a single V gene segment were excluded from the earlier analysis of about 630 of the donors. An earlier analysis of 550 to 650 of the donors classified V segments as functional when productive rearrangements were above 56.7% and as segregating when the standard deviation between donors was above 5%. A statistical classification framework was developed to diagnose cytomegalovirus status using the catalog of TCR beta chain sequences. V and J gene assignment, in a later analysis, came from comparing TCR nucleotide sequences with IMGT/GENE-DB human TR gene sequences. In a later analysis, CDR3 sequences and most-parsimonious VDJ recombination scenarios were assigned using the TCRdist pipeline. In a later analysis, each TCR beta chain was defined by its CDR3 amino acid sequence together with its V-gene family, and reads without a unique V-gene family were excluded. To address suspected cross-contamination and a sequencing artifact, a later analysis removed roughly 640 highly shared, low-generation-probability nucleotide sequences. In a later analysis, a clonal expansion index for each public chain was calculated from normalized within-repertoire ranks of inferred template counts. Generation probabilities in a later analysis came from a VDJ recombination model fitted to out-of-frame rearrangements, and those results were checked against IGoR. A later analysis scored TCR-TCR, TCR-HLA and TCR-CMV co-occurrence with hypergeometric tests, applying a repertoire-size bias correction to TCR pairs. In a later analysis, false discovery rates were estimated by permuting HLA or CMV assignments 20 times. In a later analysis, co-occurring TCRs were grouped using DBSCAN, with TCRdist sequence similarity added in when clustering inside HLA-allele-positive subsets. For co-occurrence clustering, repertoires with fewer than 30,000 or more than 120,000 public chains were excluded, along with about five repertoires with anomalous nucleotide sharing. TCRdb limited this immuneACCESS table to in-frame rearrangements with V and J called. A share of clones is missing; checked studies link under half to unresolved V genes, and the rest is unexplained. The V and J calls and clone size were taken over from that table, and D and trimming were inferred from the DNA. The sample data list about 170,000 clones, and around 86% of these were observed just once. The ten largest clones take up approximately 2.2% of the sample.

This clonotype was obtained from a male donor in good health and CMV-seronegative. The sequenced sample consisted of PBMCs. This chain is built from TRBV11-2 and TRBJ2-5, with 14 central nucleotides matching TRBD2. CDR3 protein: CASSPRTSGGETQYF. The DNA is TGTGCCAGCAGCCCCCGGACTAGCGGGGGGGAGACCCAGTACTTC.